These T cell receptor beta chains were read from a single sample in a study of cytomegalovirus exposure and HLA in healthy donors. Measured with immunoSEQ multiplex PCR; TCRdb has only the in-frame clones, and not every one. This sample yields about 330,000 clones, of which 86% are seen a single time; 0.65% to 0.85% belongs to the top ten. Source material: PBMCs. These receptors all stem from a woman between 18 and 29 years old in good health and CMV-seronegative. Both conserved end residues are part of each CDR3. The D gene is left open where the match is weak. Only some rows state a clone size, as once, few, many or a class for expanded clones.

j_call	d_call	clone_size	v_call	cdr3_aa	cdr3_nt
TRBJ1-2	-	-	TRBV30	CAWSVIVGRNYGYTF	TGTGCCTGGAGTGTAATAGTGGGCAGGAACTATGGCTACACCTTC
TRBJ2-1	TRBD2	-	TRBV9	CASSVTSGRREQFF	TGTGCCAGCAGCGTGACTAGCGGGAGAAGAGAGCAGTTCTTC
TRBJ2-7	TRBD2	-	TRBV6-5	CATSQREFFYEQYF	TGTGCCACCTCCCAGCGGGAGTTCTTCTACGAGCAGTACTTC
TRBJ2-1	-	-	TRBV27	CASSNRGWGGSYNEQFF	TGTGCCAGCAGTAACAGGGGTTGGGGAGGCTCCTACAATGAGCAGTTCTTC
TRBJ2-7	TRBD2	-	TRBV7-8	CASSLVGSGGSYEQYF	TGTGCCAGCAGCTTAGTTGGTAGCGGGGGCTCCTACGAGCAGTACTTC
TRBJ2-2	TRBD2	-	TRBV2	CASSGLEATGTSVTGELFF	TGTGCCAGCAGCGGCCTCGAGGCCACCGGGACTAGCGTTACCGGGGAGCTGTTTTTT
TRBJ2-2	TRBD2	-	TRBV9	CASTPMSGRRPGELFF	TGTGCCAGCACCCCTATGAGCGGGAGGCGACCCGGGGAGCTGTTTTTT
TRBJ1-2	TRBD1	-	TRBV5-1	CASTLGTELYGYTF	TGCGCCAGCACCTTAGGGACAGAACTTTATGGCTACACCTTC
TRBJ1-3	-	-	TRBV6-5	CASSYGSTGNTIYF	TGTGCCAGCAGTTACGGCAGTACTGGAAACACCATATATTTT
TRBJ2-1	-	-	TRBV5-1	CASSLREPYNEQFF	TGCGCCAGCAGCTTGCGGGAGCCCTACAATGAGCAGTTCTTC
TRBJ2-7	TRBD1	-	TRBV7-9	CASSFYSGTGSYEQYF	TGTGCCAGCAGCTTCTACTCCGGGACAGGCTCCTACGAGCAGTACTTC
TRBJ2-1	-	-	TRBV7-9	CASSFAGVGVNEQFF	TGTGCCAGCAGCTTCGCAGGGGTCGGAGTAAATGAGCAGTTCTTC
TRBJ2-2	-	-	TRBV7-3	CASSPPSGTGELFF	TGTGCCAGCAGCCCTCCCTCAGGGACCGGGGAGCTGTTTTTT
TRBJ2-1	TRBD2	-	TRBV6-5	CASSFRTSGSMYEQFF	TGTGCCAGCAGTTTCAGGACTAGCGGGAGTATGTATGAGCAGTTCTTC
TRBJ2-1	TRBD2	-	TRBV6-5	CASTIQAGIEQFF	TGTGCCAGCACCATTCAAGCGGGGATTGAGCAGTTCTTC
TRBJ2-3	TRBD1	-	TRBV7-3	CASSPGAGGNVDTQYF	TGTGCCAGCAGTCCCGGGGCAGGGGGCAATGTAGATACGCAGTATTTT
TRBJ2-1	TRBD2	-	TRBV7-8	CASSGTSGNSHEQFF	TGTGCCAGCAGCGGGACTAGCGGGAATTCTCATGAGCAGTTCTTC
TRBJ2-1	TRBD2	-	TRBV5-1	CASSFLAGGTYNEQFF	TGCGCCAGCAGCTTCTTAGCGGGAGGCACCTACAATGAGCAGTTCTTC
TRBJ2-1	TRBD2	-	TRBV7-3	CASSRGLATDEQFF	TGTGCCAGCAGCCGAGGACTAGCGACGGATGAGCAGTTCTTC
TRBJ1-2	-	-	TRBV9	CASSASPAGGSYTF	TGTGCCAGCAGCGCCTCTCCCGCGGGTGGTAGCTACACCTTC
TRBJ2-1	TRBD1	-	TRBV2	CATQFGTGGMNEQFF	TGTGCCACCCAGTTCGGGACAGGGGGCATGAATGAGCAGTTCTTC
TRBJ2-3	TRBD1	-	TRBV4-2	CASSRDRFTDTQYF	TGTGCCAGCAGCCGGGACAGGTTCACAGATACGCAGTATTTT
TRBJ2-7	TRBD1	-	TRBV14	CASSPGTGTNEQYF	TGTGCCAGCAGCCCAGGGACAGGGACCAACGAGCAGTACTTC
TRBJ2-7	-	few	TRBV5-1	CASSLISGGSSYEQYF	TGCGCCAGCAGCCTGATTAGCGGAGGGAGCTCCTACGAGCAGTACTTC
TRBJ1-1	-	-	TRBV7-8	CASTSGRGTEAFF	TGTGCCAGCACCTCTGGGAGGGGCACTGAAGCTTTCTTT
TRBJ2-3	TRBD2	-	TRBV4-1	CASSQEGLAGVGDTQYF	TGCGCCAGCAGCCAAGAGGGACTAGCGGGAGTTGGAGATACGCAGTATTTT
TRBJ2-7	TRBD1	-	TRBV19	CASIQGTGEQYF	TGTGCCAGTATCCAGGGGACAGGCGAGCAGTACTTC
TRBJ1-1	TRBD1	-	TRBV9	CASSTNWDSPNTEAFF	TGTGCCAGCAGCACAAATTGGGACAGCCCGAACACTGAAGCTTTCTTT
TRBJ2-5	TRBD2	-	TRBV5-1	CASSLGVSGRETQYF	TGCGCCAGCAGCTTGGGTGTTAGCGGGAGAGAGACCCAGTACTTC
TRBJ2-1	TRBD2	-	TRBV4-1	CASSQELAGGPLHNEQFF	TGCGCCAGCAGCCAAGAACTAGCGGGAGGGCCCCTGCACAATGAGCAGTTCTTC
TRBJ1-2	-	-	TRBV28	CASSRGSSYGYTF	TGTGCCAGCTCCCGGGGATCGAGCTATGGCTACACCTTC
TRBJ2-7	TRBD1	-	TRBV7-2	CASSLRPGTGTYEQYF	TGTGCCAGCAGCTTGAGGCCCGGGACAGGGACCTACGAGCAGTACTTC
TRBJ2-7	TRBD2	-	TRBV2	CASSDDTSGGSSYEQYF	TGTGCCAGCAGTGACGACACTAGTGGCGGGAGCTCCTACGAGCAGTACTTC
TRBJ1-2	TRBD1	-	TRBV28	CASSRGQAPYGYTF	TGTGCCAGCAGCAGGGGACAGGCGCCCTATGGCTACACCTTC
TRBJ2-1	TRBD2	-	TRBV9	CASTRGASGTSYNEQFF	TGTGCCAGCACCAGGGGGGCTAGCGGGACCTCCTACAATGAGCAGTTCTTC
TRBJ2-7	TRBD2	-	TRBV5-1	CASSLLAGSYEQYF	TGCGCCAGCAGCTTACTAGCGGGAAGCTACGAGCAGTACTTC
TRBJ2-5	TRBD2	-	TRBV5-6	CASSAYSGSGKTQYF	TGTGCCAGCAGCGCCTATAGCGGGAGCGGGAAGACCCAGTACTTC
TRBJ2-7	TRBD1	-	TRBV7-3	CASSRDRVSEQYF	TGTGCCAGCAGCCGGGACAGGGTTTCCGAGCAGTACTTC
TRBJ2-3	-	-	TRBV28	CASRPGFAYTDTQYF	TGTGCCAGCAGGCCGGGATTTGCGTACACAGATACGCAGTATTTT
TRBJ1-2	TRBD1	-	TRBV5-1	CASSSDLTGGSFYGYTF	TGCGCCAGCAGCTCGGACCTGACAGGGGGTTCGTTCTATGGCTACACCTTC
TRBJ1-1	TRBD1	-	TRBV9	CASSASGTGDTEAFF	TGTGCCAGCAGCGCATCCGGGACAGGGGATACTGAAGCTTTCTTT
TRBJ2-7	TRBD2	-	TRBV2	CASSPSHGERGSYEQYF	TGTGCCAGCAGTCCTAGCCATGGAGAGCGGGGCTCCTACGAGCAGTACTTC
TRBJ2-5	-	-	TRBV11-3	CASSRSGHSQETQYF	TGTGCCAGCAGTCGGTCCGGACACTCCCAAGAGACCCAGTACTTC
TRBJ2-1	TRBD1	-	TRBV18	CASSQGAPNNEQFF	TGTGCCAGCTCACAGGGGGCACCGAACAATGAGCAGTTCTTC
TRBJ1-1	-	-	TRBV2	CASSLMGWGQGSEAFF	TGTGCCAGCAGTCTTATGGGGTGGGGACAAGGTTCTGAAGCTTTCTTT
TRBJ2-5	TRBD1	-	TRBV7-9	CASSLTGTDTTQYF	TGTGCCAGCAGCCTAACCGGGACAGACACGACCCAGTACTTC
TRBJ1-5	TRBD1	-	TRBV19	CASTKGQVTLNQPQHF	TGTGCCAGTACCAAAGGACAGGTAACGTTAAATCAGCCCCAGCATTTT
TRBJ2-1	TRBD2	-	TRBV4-2	CASSQSQTSGSGGEQFF	TGTGCCAGCAGCCAATCCCAGACTAGCGGGAGTGGCGGTGAGCAGTTCTTC
TRBJ2-7	TRBD2	-	TRBV6-6	CASTILAGISYEQYF	TGTGCCAGCACTATATTAGCGGGAATCTCCTACGAGCAGTACTTC
TRBJ2-5	TRBD2	-	TRBV2	CASSINSGRETQYF	TGTGCCAGCAGTATTAACTCCGGGAGGGAGACCCAGTACTTC
TRBJ1-2	TRBD1	-	TRBV28	CASSTRDRDPSNYGYTF	TGTGCCAGCAGTACCCGGGACAGGGACCCGTCTAACTATGGCTACACCTTC
TRBJ2-3	TRBD1	-	TRBV18	CASSPPGITGGSGTQYF	TGTGCCAGCTCACCACCGGGTATCACAGGGGGCTCCGGTACGCAGTATTTT
TRBJ1-1	-	-	TRBV6-5	CASSYGRNTEAFF	TGTGCCAGCAGTTACGGTAGGAACACTGAAGCTTTCTTT